The rows below give T cell receptor beta chains drawn from one sample of a study of T cells in Graves' hyperthyroidism and ophthalmopathy. TCRdb processed the multiplex PCR reads anew with MiXCR; each CDR3 protein has one entry. Among nearly 600,000 distinct CDR3 sequences, approximately 13% were seen once, and the ten largest hold 5.5% to 7.5%. Sequencing was done on a sample of blood. These receptors came from a woman younger than 45 with Graves' hyperthyroidism that later progressed to Graves' ophthalmopathy. The conserved cysteine and the conserved F or W are not part of the CDR3 here. Fields, in order: D gene, CDR3 length, V gene, CDR3 protein. D genes are given only for firm matches.

D gene: .
CDR3 length: 12
V gene: TRBV13
CDR3 protein: ASSSHPRVETQY

D gene: .
CDR3 length: 11
V gene: TRBV25-1
CDR3 protein: ASSEVGVHEAF

D gene: .
CDR3 length: 15
V gene: TRBV11-3
CDR3 protein: ASSLTFREEWQETQY

D gene: TRBD1
CDR3 length: 16
V gene: TRBV28
CDR3 protein: ASSPPGQGREFSEKLF

D gene: TRBD1
CDR3 length: 15
V gene: TRBV20-1
CDR3 protein: SARDIGTGKLYNEQF

D gene: .
CDR3 length: 12
V gene: TRBV12-3/TRBV12-4
CDR3 protein: ASSPLNSGNTIY

D gene: .
CDR3 length: 12
V gene: TRBV2
CDR3 protein: ASTGTGLNEKLF

D gene: .
CDR3 length: 11
V gene: TRBV30
CDR3 protein: AWSGGLSVLAF

D gene: TRBD1
CDR3 length: 13
V gene: TRBV20-1
CDR3 protein: SARATNSGGEPQH

D gene: .
CDR3 length: 12
V gene: TRBV7-7
CDR3 protein: ASSAGVGGDEQF